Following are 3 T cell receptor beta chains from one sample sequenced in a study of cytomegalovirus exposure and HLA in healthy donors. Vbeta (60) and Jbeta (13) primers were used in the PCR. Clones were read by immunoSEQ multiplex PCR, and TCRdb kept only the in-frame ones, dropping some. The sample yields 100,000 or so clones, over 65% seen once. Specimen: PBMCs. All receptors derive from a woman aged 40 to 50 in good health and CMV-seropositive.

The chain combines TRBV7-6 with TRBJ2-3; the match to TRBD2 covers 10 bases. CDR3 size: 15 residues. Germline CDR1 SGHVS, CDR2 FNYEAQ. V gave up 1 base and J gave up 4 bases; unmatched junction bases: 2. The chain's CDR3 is CASSLGAGGADTQYF. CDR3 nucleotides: TGTGCCAGCAGCTTAGGAGCGGGAGGGGCAGATACGCAGTATTTT.

The CDR3 DNA reads as TGTGCCAGCAGCTCCCCCCTTATTGTCAATGAGCAGTTCTTC. This codes for CASSSPLIVNEQFF. V is TRBV11-2 and J is TRBJ2-1; D uncertain. Germline lookup yields CDR1 SGHAT and CDR2 FQNNGV. CDR3 length: 14 amino acids. Between the trimmed V and J ends, which lost 4 bases and 6 bases, there was a span of 13 bases.

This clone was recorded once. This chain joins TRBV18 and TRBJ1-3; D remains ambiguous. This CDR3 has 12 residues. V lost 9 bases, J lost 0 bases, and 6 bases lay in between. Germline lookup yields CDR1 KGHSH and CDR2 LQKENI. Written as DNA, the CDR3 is TGTGCCAGTTGGAGCTCTGGAAACACCATATATTTT. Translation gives CASWSSGNTIYF.